The subject of this entry is one T cell receptor (beta chain). Which antigen it targets is not known. An end of the junction differs from the germline gene, which may be a read error. Library preparation was by the immunoSEQ multiplex PCR assay. Imported from immuneACCESS, the table was reduced by TCRdb to in-frame sequences with V and J called. These copies leave out some clones; in studies compared against another copy, an unresolved V gene accounts for under half, and the cause of the remainder is not known. For this sample the table gives about 45,000 clones, of which approximately 73% were detected only once. About 3.8% of the sample rests with the top ten. In this study, focal radiation therapy paired with CTLA-4 blockade (ipilimumab) was tested in patients who had chemo-refractory metastatic non-small-cell lung cancer. CDR1 and CDR2, looked up from the germline V gene (reference sequence), are GTSNPN and SVGIG. The CDR3 runs 13 residues from the cysteine to the phenylalanine. CDR3 DNA only is kept here, 39 bases in frame from base 1.

The source of the sample is a study of radiotherapy plus CTLA-4 blockade in lung cancer (dated by TCRdb to 2016 to 2018). Context from the whole study: Objective responses were observed in roughly a sixth of enrolled patients, and disease control was achieved in approximately 30%. What the study reported, not specific to this receptor: The strongest predictors of response, as reported, were early dynamic changes in blood T cell clones along with a rise in serum interferon-beta after radiation. After treatment with radiotherapy and ipilimumab, TCR clones that originated in tumors expanded in peripheral blood.

The clonotype was recovered from a human donor with non-small cell lung cancer who had a complete response to radiotherapy plus ipilimumab. The input for sequencing was peripheral blood, taken from a patient treated with radiotherapy plus ipilimumab. The V gene is TRBV30 and the J gene is TRBJ1-1; the D region possibly corresponds to TRBD1 (5 bases align). Here the CDR3 is given as CAWSTGEIFLRGF. The base sequence is TGTGCCTGGAGTACAGGAGAAATTTTCTTAAGGGGTTTC.